A single sample gave rise to the 17 T cell receptor beta chains below, sequenced in a study of T cell responses to AZD1222 COVID-19 vaccine. The data were produced by immunoSEQ multiplex PCR, yet TCRdb's version contains in-frame clones alone and is incomplete. Among 200,000 to 300,000 clones listed, more than 80% were seen once. The sample in question was peripheral blood, obtained on day 0 of AZD1222 vaccination. These receptors all stem from an adult in good health.

V gene TRBV6-5 combines with J gene TRBJ2-7, with 9 bases that match TRBD2. V shed 3 bases, J shed 3 bases, and the junction held 6 bases outside the gene matches. CDR1 and CDR2 from the germline V gene are MNHEY and SVGAGI. This CDR3 has 15 amino acids. CDR3: CASSYVASGDYEQYF. The CDR3 DNA reads as TGTGCCAGCAGTTATGTGGCTAGCGGGGACTACGAGCAGTACTTC.

The gene calls are TRBV12-3 or TRBV12-4 and TRBJ2-7; D remains unclear. The CDR3 has 12 amino acids. Trimming pared 2 bases from V and 2 bases from J, leaving 4 bases between. This CDR3 reads CASSLHTYEQYF. Here the CDR3 DNA reads TGTGCCAGCAGTTTACATACCTACGAGCAGTACTTC.

The chain combines TRBV2 with TRBJ2-7, with a weak D call TRBD2 (5 bases). V shed 4 bases and J shed 0 bases, with 10 bases lying between them. The CDR3 covers 14 residues. The germline CDR1 and CDR2 sequences are SNHLY and FYNNEI. In DNA, the CDR3 is TGTGCCAGCAGTGCTAGCTGGAGCTCCTACGAGCAGTACTTC. It codes for CASSASWSSYEQYF.

A few counts support this clone. The chain uses TRBV13 and TRBJ2-7, with TRBD1 identical over 10 bases. Germline CDR1 PRHDT, CDR2 FYEKMQ (reference sequence). With V trimmed by 0 bases and J by 3 bases, 11 bases remained unmatched. The CDR3 totals 18 residues. The CDR3 DNA is TGTGCCAGCAGCTTAGGCCTTGGCGACAGGGGGCTTTACTACGAGCAGTACTTC. It yields the protein CASSLGLGDRGLYYEQYF.

This chain uses TRBV20-1 with TRBJ2-1, with 9 bases that match TRBD2. Germline V gene data show CDR1 as DFQATT and CDR2 as SNEGSKA (reference sequence). CDR3 length equals 14 residues. The trim removed 3 bases at V and 9 bases at J, leaving 9 bases unmatched. The chain's CDR3 is CSASWREGQGEQFF. CDR3 DNA: TGCAGTGCTAGTTGGCGGGAGGGCCAGGGTGAGCAGTTCTTC.

The chain combines TRBV6-6 with TRBJ2-7; TRBD2 aligns across 12 bases. The CDR3 consists of 16 residues. Germline V gene lookup returns CDR1 MNHNY and CDR2 SVGAGI (reference sequence). V was clipped by 6 bases and J by 3 bases; unmatched bases: 9. CDR3 sequence: CASSIPSTSGSYEQYF. The CDR3 bases are TGTGCCAGCAGCATACCTTCGACTAGCGGGAGCTACGAGCAGTACTTC.

V usage is TRBV19 and J usage is TRBJ2-2, with 10 bases aligning to TRBD2. Germline CDR1 LNHDA, CDR2 SQIVND (reference sequence). There are 17 residues in the CDR3. Trimming at V came to 5 bases and at J to 0 bases, leaving 6 bases not matched to a gene. The CDR3 sequence is CASSGPGLATNTGELFF. As DNA, the CDR3 is TGTGCCAGTAGTGGACCGGGACTAGCGACGAACACCGGGGAGCTGTTTTTT.

This clone appeared a single time. The chain recombines TRBV29-1 with TRBJ2-1; TRBD2 aligns across 7 bases. This CDR3 region has 13 residues. In germline, CDR1 is SQVTM, CDR2 ANQGSEA. Losses at the gene ends were 6 bases for V and 7 bases for J; bases not matched to a gene: 9. The CDR3 sequence: CSVAGLGGNEQFF. For the CDR3, the DNA is TGCAGCGTGGCCGGGCTGGGGGGGAATGAGCAGTTCTTC.

The chain joins TRBV5-6 to TRBJ1-5, with unresolved D. Germline values: CDR1 SGHDT, CDR2 YYEEEE. This CDR3 region has 15 residues. Trimming took off 2 bases at V and 2 bases at J, with 11 bases between the two ends. The CDR3: CASSFYTVGNQPQHF. In nucleotides, the CDR3 is TGTGCCAGCAGCTTTTATACAGTCGGCAATCAGCCCCAGCATTTT.

This clone has just one count. Germline and junction disagree at one end, which may indicate a read error. The chain couples TRBV28 to TRBJ2-2; 7 nucleotides line up with TRBD2. Germline CDR1 and CDR2: MDHEN and SYDVKM. CDR3 length equals 15 residues. This chain's CDR3 is CASTLAGVNTGELFF. Written as DNA, the CDR3 is TGTGCCAGCACTTTAGCGGGTGTGAACACCGGGGAGCTGTTTTTT. The variable domain in full, with the rest retrieved from reference TRBV28 and TRBJ2-2, is DVKVTQSSRYLVKRTGEKVFLECVQDMDHENMFWYRQDPGLGLRLIYFSYDVKMKEKGDIPEGYSVSREKKERFSLILESASTNQTSMYLCASTLAGVNTGELFFGEGSRLTVL.

The chain combines TRBV30 with TRBJ2-1; no clear D gene. CDR1 is GTSNPN and CDR2 is SVGIG in the germline V gene (reference sequence). The CDR3 has 16 residues. CDR3 loop: CALGNLGRALSNEQFF. CDR3 nucleotide sequence: TGTGCGCTGGGGAACTTGGGCCGCGCCCTATCGAATGAGCAGTTCTTC.

The rearrangement links TRBV15 to TRBJ1-5, with 8 nucleotides matching TRBD1. J was trimmed by 7 bases and V by 5 bases; bases with no gene match: 7. The CDR3 is 14 residues long. Germline CDR1 is LNHNV and CDR2 is YYDKDF (reference sequence). CDR3 DNA sequence: TGTGCCACCAGCTTCCGACAGGGGAACCAGCCCCAGCATTTT. The encoded protein is CATSFRQGNQPQHF.

This chain uses TRBV6-1 with TRBJ1-1, with no clear D. There are 14 residues in the CDR3. In germline, CDR1 is MNHNS, CDR2 SASEGT. With 1 base removed from V and 10 bases from J, the gap between germline ends came to 16 bases. CDR3 sequence (DNA): TGTGCCAGCAGTGAAGTTCCGAGCCCAATGCGAGCTTTCTTT. Translated, it gives CASSEVPSPMRAFF.

The chain joins TRBV28 to TRBJ2-1, with D perhaps matching TRBD1 (5 bases). V was shortened by 4 bases and J by 4 bases, with 11 bases between the two germline ends. The CDR3 runs 14 residues. Looked up from germline, CDR1 is MDHEN and CDR2 is SYDVKM. CDR3 DNA: TGTGCCAGCAGTTCACACGGACAATACAATGAGCAGTTCTTC. It specifies CASSSHGQYNEQFF. The variable domain in full, completed from reference TRBV28 and TRBJ2-1, reads DVKVTQSSRYLVKRTGEKVFLECVQDMDHENMFWYRQDPGLGLRLIYFSYDVKMKEKGDIPEGYSVSREKKERFSLILESASTNQTSMYLCASSSHGQYNEQFFGPGTRLTVL.

This clone was picked up one time. The chain couples TRBV28 to TRBJ1-2, with D unclear. This CDR3 is built from 13 residues. The V and J ends lost 8 bases and 2 bases respectively, with 12 bases between them. Germline V gene sequence: CDR1 MDHEN, CDR2 SYDVKM. This CDR3 is CASRPGLNYGYTF. The CDR3 DNA is TGTGCCAGCCGGCCAGGTCTCAACTATGGCTACACCTTC.

V gene TRBV3-1 (or the pseudogene TRBV3-2) combines with J gene TRBJ2-7; D is tentatively TRBD1 or TRBD2 (7 bases each). Germline lookup yields CDR1 LGHDT and CDR2 YNNKEL (reference sequence). V lost 8 bases and J 6 bases, leaving 11 bases between the germline ends. The CDR3 has 11 residues. CDR3 sequence (DNA): TGTGCCAGCCAGGGGGGGGTCGAGCAGTACTTC. As protein: CASQGGVEQYF.

In nucleotides, the CDR3 is TGTGCCAGCAGCTCCACAGGGGGGGATGAGCAGTTCTTC. Its protein is CASSSTGGDEQFF. The chain links TRBV7-3 to TRBJ2-1; the D gene is possibly TRBD1 (8 bases). This CDR3 is 13 amino acids long. V lost 4 bases to trimming and J lost 8 bases, with 12 bases between them. Germline CDR1 reads SGHTA; CDR2 reads FQGTGA.